This T cell receptor beta chain was observed in a study of shared clonotypes between healthy human individuals. The study's findings and limits: Only blood samples were collected, and tissue repertoires likely differ.

Assay: immunoSEQ multiplex PCR; the TCRdb copy retains only in-frame clones and omits some. There are around 2,000,000 clones in the sample; approximately 94% occur only once, and 0.95% to 1.5% lies in the top ten. Notes on this clone: Its antigen remains unidentified.

The V gene lost 3 bases and the J gene lost 4 bases, with 17 bases spanning the gap. The CDR3 contains 15 residues. Germline values: CDR1 SGDLS, CDR2 YYNGEE. Naive CD8 cells lacked CD45RO, underwent positive selection for CCR7 and left out terminally differentiated effector memory CD45RA+ cells. Sequences were obtained from naive CD8+ T cells sorted from blood. V gene TRBV9 combines with J gene TRBJ2-7; D tentatively fits TRBD1 or TRBD2 (6 bases each). The sequence came from a man between 18 and 35 years old in good health. In nucleotides, the CDR3 is TGTGCCAGCAGCGCCGGCGGGACACCCGATTACGAGCAGTACTTC. This encodes CASSAGGTPDYEQYF.